Sequencing of this T cell receptor (beta chain) was carried out in a study of shared clonotypes between healthy human individuals. Repertoires were generated with immunoSEQ multiplex PCR, while TCRdb's copy carries only in-frame clones and drops some. The sample shows millions of clones, approximately 90% of them seen only once. In germline, CDR1 is WSHSY, CDR2 SAAADI. Between the trimmed V and J ends, which lost 8 bases and 1 base, there was a span of 11 bases. The CDR3 sequence is 13 residues long. The V and J genes are TRBV10-2 and TRBJ1-1; D unclear. This TCR came from a young man in good health. The sample comprised naive CD4+ T cells sorted from blood. Indicated subset: CD45RA+ positively selected. The CDR3 region has the DNA TGCGCCAGCTCCCGGGAGGAGAACACTGAAGCTTTCTTT. Translation gives CASSREENTEAFF.